This T cell receptor beta chain originates from a study of blood T cell repertoires in COVID-19. The overall study: Sites across the United States, Italy and Spain contributed samples from acute and convalescent COVID-19.

Germline CDR1 and CDR2: ENHRY and SYGVKD. This CDR3 is 14 amino acids long. Germline trimming cut 4 bases from V and 8 bases from J; bases unmatched to any gene: 4. As originally analysed: Researchers report that nucleated cell counts were estimated from reference gene primer amplification. The protocol was immunoSEQ multiplex PCR, while the TCRdb copy is restricted to in-frame clones and leaves out a portion. That table supplies the V and J calls and clone size; D and trimming were determined from the DNA. The data hold almost 400,000 clones, with around 87% observed a single time. The genes are TRBV10-3 and TRBJ1-6, with TRBD1 matching 8 bases. The sequence came from a woman aged 60 to 75 with COVID-19, enrolled during active disease. The sample taken for sequencing was peripheral blood. CDR3 sequence: CAISVTGEDSPLHF. CDR3 coding DNA: TGTGCCATCAGTGTGACAGGGGAAGATTCACCCCTCCACTTT.